This TCR beta chain was recovered during a study of CDR3 diversity in severe acne. Trimming cost V 2 bases and J 4 bases, with 17 bases left between them. In germline, CDR1 is MNHEY, CDR2 SVGAGI. The CDR3 is made up of 16 amino acids. One entry per CDR3 protein results from TCRdb running MiXCR on the PCR reads. The table records some 85,000 distinct CDR3 sequences, under 55% of them present only once. This sequence originates from a male donor with severe acne vulgaris. The sample consisted of blood. This chain uses TRBV6-5 with TRBJ1-1; D is perhaps TRBD1 (5 bases). This chain's CDR3 is CASSYDGRTGGTEAFF. In DNA, the CDR3 is TGTGCCAGCAGTTACGACGGTCGCACAGGAGGCACTGAAGCTTTCTTT.